The present TCR beta chain was sequenced within a study of molecular identifiers for immune sequencing clone quantification. CD8+CD4-CCR7+CD45RA+ sorting gave the naive CD8 T cells. In its sample, this clonotype was seen a few times. TCRdb analysed the PCR reads with MiXCR anew, one entry per CDR3 protein. Of 460,000 or so distinct CDR3 sequences in the sample, roughly 23% are singletons; the top ten hold more than 0.8%. After removal of 6 bases from V and 3 bases from J, the junction contained 7 bases not matched to a gene. Germline values: CDR1 MNHEY, CDR2 SMNVEV (reference sequence). The CDR3 extends over 16 amino acids.

The source material was naive CD8+ T cells from blood, with Jurkat cell RNA spiked in. Subset reported: FACS-sorted CD8+CD4-CCR7+CD45RA+ naive T cells. This TCR was recovered from a human donor in good health. Some libraries in this study had Jurkat cell RNA spiked in. The chain carries TRBV27 and TRBJ2-7, with TRBD2 matching 14 bases. Written as DNA, the CDR3 is TGTGCCAGCAGAGGACTAGCGGGAGGAGAATTCTACGAGCAGTACTTC. This codes for CASRGLAGGEFYEQYF.